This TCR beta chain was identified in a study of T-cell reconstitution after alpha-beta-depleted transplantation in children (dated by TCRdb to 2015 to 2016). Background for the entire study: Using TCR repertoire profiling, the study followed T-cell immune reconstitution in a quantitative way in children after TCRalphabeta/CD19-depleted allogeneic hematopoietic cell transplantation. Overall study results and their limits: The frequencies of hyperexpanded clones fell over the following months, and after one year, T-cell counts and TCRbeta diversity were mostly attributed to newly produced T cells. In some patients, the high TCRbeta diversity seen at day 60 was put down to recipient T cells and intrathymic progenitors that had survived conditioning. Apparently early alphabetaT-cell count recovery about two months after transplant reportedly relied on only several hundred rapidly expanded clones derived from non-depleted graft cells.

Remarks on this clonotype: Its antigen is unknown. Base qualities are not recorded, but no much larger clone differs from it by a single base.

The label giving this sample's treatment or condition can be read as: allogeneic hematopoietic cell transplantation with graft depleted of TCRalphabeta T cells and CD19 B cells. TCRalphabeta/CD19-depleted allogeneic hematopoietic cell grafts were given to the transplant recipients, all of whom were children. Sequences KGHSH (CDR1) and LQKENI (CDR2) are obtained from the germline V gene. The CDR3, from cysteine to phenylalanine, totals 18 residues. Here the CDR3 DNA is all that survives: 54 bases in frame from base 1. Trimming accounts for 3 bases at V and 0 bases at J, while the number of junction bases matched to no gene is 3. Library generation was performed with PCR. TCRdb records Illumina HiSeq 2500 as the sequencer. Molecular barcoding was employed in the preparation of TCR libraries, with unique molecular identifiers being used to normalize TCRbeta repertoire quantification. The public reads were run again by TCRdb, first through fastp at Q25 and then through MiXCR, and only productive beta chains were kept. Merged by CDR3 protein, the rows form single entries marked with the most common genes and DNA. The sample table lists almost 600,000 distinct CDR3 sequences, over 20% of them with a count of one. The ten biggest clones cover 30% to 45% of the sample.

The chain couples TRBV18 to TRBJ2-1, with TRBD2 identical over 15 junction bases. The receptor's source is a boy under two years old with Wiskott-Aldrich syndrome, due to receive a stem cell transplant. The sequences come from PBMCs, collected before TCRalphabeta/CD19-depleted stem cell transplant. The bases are TGTGCCAGCTCACCGGGACTAGCGGGAGGAGGCTCCTACAATGAGCAGTTCTTC. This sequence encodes CASSPGLAGGGSYNEQFF. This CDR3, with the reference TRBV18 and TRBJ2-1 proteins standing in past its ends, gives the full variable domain NAGVMQNPRHLVRRRGQEARLRCSPMKGHSHVYWYRQLPEEGLKFMVYLQKENIIDESGMPKERFSAEFPKEGPSILRIQQVVRGDSAAYFCASSPGLAGGGSYNEQFFGPGTRLTVL.